The entry below gives a single TCR beta chain sequence along with its context. The record originates from a study of blood T cells in healthy people across ages. After removal of 12 bases from V and 5 bases from J, the junction contained 12 bases not matched to a gene. The CDR3 has 14 amino acids. Germline CDR1 reads KGHDR; CDR2 reads SFDVKD. Primers used in a second PCR of about 7 to 11 cycles were a sample-barcoded 5' primer and a J-beta primer mix. In TCRdb, the 5' RACE reads were re-called with MiXCR into one record per CDR3 protein. The data hold about 1.4 million distinct CDR3 sequences, with 59% observed a single time.

The sequenced sample was blood. The TCR was taken from a man younger than 35 in good health. The V gene is TRBV24-1, the J gene TRBJ2-3; 8 bases fit TRBD1. The CDR3 loop reads CASQGQGAVDTQYF. CDR3 coding DNA: TGTGCCTCCCAAGGGCAGGGGGCCGTAGATACGCAGTATTTT.